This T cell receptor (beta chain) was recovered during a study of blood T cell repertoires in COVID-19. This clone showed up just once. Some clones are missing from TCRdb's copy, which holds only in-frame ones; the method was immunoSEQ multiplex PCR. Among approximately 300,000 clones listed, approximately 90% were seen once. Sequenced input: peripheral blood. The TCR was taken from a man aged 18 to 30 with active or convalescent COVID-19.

Written as DNA, the CDR3 is TGTGCCAGCAGCACGGGAGTGGGTAGCAATCAGCCCCAGCATTTT. It specifies CASSTGVGSNQPQHF. The chain links TRBV28 to TRBJ1-5; D is unresolved. Germline V gene data show CDR1 as MDHEN and CDR2 as SYDVKM. V was pared by 6 bases and J by 0 bases, with 12 bases between. The CDR3 has 15 residues.